This T cell receptor beta chain is from a study of cytomegalovirus exposure and HLA in healthy donors. PCR used 60 Vbeta primers and 13 Jbeta primers. Sequenced by immunoSEQ multiplex PCR; TCRdb stores in-frame clones only, minus some. The table has some 170,000 clones, 81% seen once. Germline V lookup: CDR1 MNHEY, CDR2 SMNVEV (reference sequence). The CDR3 extends over 14 amino acids. The trim removed 6 bases at V and 4 bases at J, leaving 9 bases unmatched. The J gene is TRBJ2-7, the V gene TRBV27; 7 nucleotides line up with TRBD1. The sequence came from a woman younger than 35 in good health and CMV-seropositive. The sample taken for sequencing was PBMCs. CDR3 in amino acids: CASSYDAGGYEQYF. Here the CDR3 DNA reads TGTGCCAGCAGCTACGACGCAGGGGGTTACGAGCAGTACTTC.